A selection of T cell receptor beta chains follows, all from one sample in a study of human T cells and chemical hapten exposure. TCRdb recomputed calls from the RACE reads with MiXCR, one row per CDR3 protein. Of more than 65,000 distinct CDR3 sequences in the sample, around a third were seen once. Material: whole blood, obtained in connection with sensitization to the hapten diphenylcyclopropenone (DPC). All receptors come from a man in his forties with alopecia areata. Some clones in this sample may be carry-over from other donors' samples. Both conserved end residues are part of each CDR3. A D gene is named only where the DNA matches it firmly.

TRBV3-1,.,TRBJ2-1,CASSQDFALSSYNEQFF
TRBV7-8,.,TRBJ1-5,CASSSGGRDSNQPQHF
TRBV12-3/TRBV12-4,.,TRBJ1-5,CASSFSARHQPQHF
TRBV12-3/TRBV12-4,TRBD2,TRBJ2-1,CASSYPGGREGFDEQFF
TRBV27,TRBD2,TRBJ2-7,CASSPQWGGKIGFSYEQYF
TRBV12-3/TRBV12-4,.,TRBJ1-5,CASSPGTMESNQPQHF
TRBV28,.,TRBJ1-5,CASSLGGLQSNQPQHF
TRBV12-3/TRBV12-4,TRBD1,TRBJ2-2,CASSLGSRGPAGELFF
TRBV7-2,.,TRBJ2-7,CASSLGGISYEQYF
TRBV4-2,TRBD1,TRBJ1-4,CASSLSGTQGVFF
TRBV7-2,.,TRBJ2-5,CASSFKETQYF
TRBV12-3/TRBV12-4,.,TRBJ2-5,CASSFGETQYF
TRBV6-5,.,TRBJ1-2,CASRPHGNLNYGYTF
TRBV5-1,.,TRBJ2-2,CASSPTTTTGELFF
TRBV4-1,.,TRBJ2-1,CASSQDGPGVQEQFF
TRBV12-3/TRBV12-4,.,TRBJ2-5,CASSVRETQYF
TRBV19,.,TRBJ1-4,CASSRATNEKLFF
TRBV29-1,.,TRBJ2-1,CSVDREYNEQFF
TRBV14,.,TRBJ2-3,CASSQDRISTDTQYF
TRBV12-3/TRBV12-4,.,TRBJ1-1,CASSLEQGWDTEAFF
TRBV7-2,.,TRBJ2-7,CASSLERASPSYEQYF
TRBV14,.,TRBJ1-1,CASSRSGNTEAFF
TRBV24-1,.,TRBJ2-3,CATSDFTDTQYF
TRBV28,.,TRBJ1-5,CASSSSRGREPQHF
TRBV7-2,TRBD1,TRBJ2-1,CASSPGQRLNEQFF
TRBV2,.,TRBJ1-2,CASSEQGTFGYTF
TRBV12-3/TRBV12-4,.,TRBJ1-1,CASNRGNLNTEAFF
TRBV7-9,.,TRBJ2-5,CASSQVSGQGETQYF
TRBV28,TRBD1,TRBJ2-5,CASSRSGTAQETQYF
TRBV15,.,TRBJ2-1,CATSSDRDPSNEQFF
TRBV15,.,TRBJ2-1,CATSRDRDEQFF
TRBV27,TRBD2,TRBJ2-2,CASSYFSSGRATGELFF
TRBV5-1,TRBD2,TRBJ2-1,CASSTGLAGDEQFF
TRBV27,TRBD2,TRBJ2-3,CASSSGLQSTDTQYF
TRBV6-5,.,TRBJ2-7,CASSYGGASLEQYF
TRBV3-1,.,TRBJ2-1,CASSQVGGIRSFF
TRBV28,.,TRBJ2-7,CASRTTLSEQYF
TRBV12-2,.,TRBJ1-3,CASRLARGPGYGNTIYF
TRBV7-8,.,TRBJ2-2,CASSSRLVAGELFF
TRBV6-1,.,TRBJ1-1,CASSRDLNTEAFF